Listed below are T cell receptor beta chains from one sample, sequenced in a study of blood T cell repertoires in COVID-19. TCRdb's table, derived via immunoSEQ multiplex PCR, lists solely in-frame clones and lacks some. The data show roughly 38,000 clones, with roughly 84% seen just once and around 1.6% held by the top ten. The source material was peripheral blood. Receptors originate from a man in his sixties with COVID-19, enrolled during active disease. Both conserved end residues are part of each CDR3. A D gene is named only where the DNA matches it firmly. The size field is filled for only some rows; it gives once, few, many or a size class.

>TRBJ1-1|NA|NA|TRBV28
TGTGCCAGCAGCATGAACATGAACACTGAAGCTTTCTTT
CASSMNMNTEAFF
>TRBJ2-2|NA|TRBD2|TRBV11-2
TGTGCCAGCAGCACAAAAAGCGGGAGAGCCGGGGAGCTGTTTTTT
CASSTKSGRAGELFF
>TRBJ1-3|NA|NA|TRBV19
TGTGCCAGTAGCTATCGTCCGTTCTCTGGAAACACCATATATTTT
CASSYRPFSGNTIYF
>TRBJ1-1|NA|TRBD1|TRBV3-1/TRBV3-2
TGTGCCAGCAGTCAAAGGACAGGGTGGGACACTGAAGCTTTCTTT
CASSQRTGWDTEAFF
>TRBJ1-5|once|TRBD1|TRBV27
TGTGCCAGCAGGGACAGGGGAGGTCTGCCCCAGCATTTT
CASRDRGGLPQHF
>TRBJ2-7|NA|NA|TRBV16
TGTGCCAGCAGCCAGGACAGCCAAGGCTACGAGCAGTACTTC
CASSQDSQGYEQYF
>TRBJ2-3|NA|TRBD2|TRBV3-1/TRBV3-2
TGTGCCAGCAGCCCCCGGACTAGCGGGAGAAGAAATACGCAGTATTTT
CASSPRTSGRRNTQYF
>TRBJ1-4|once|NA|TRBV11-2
TGTGCCAGCAGCTTAGAAAGGGGATACTCTAATGAAAAACTGTTTTTT
CASSLERGYSNEKLFF
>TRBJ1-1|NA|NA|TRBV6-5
TGTGCCAGCACCGAAAGAGAGAACACTGAAGCTTTCTTT
CASTERENTEAFF
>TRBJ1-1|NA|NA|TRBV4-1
TGCGCCAGCAGCCAAGGGCAGGGGTCCGCGGCTTTCTTT
CASSQGQGSAAFF
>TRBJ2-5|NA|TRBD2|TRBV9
TGTGCCAGCAGCGTAGGAGCGGGAGGCCTCCAAGAGACCCAGTACTTC
CASSVGAGGLQETQYF
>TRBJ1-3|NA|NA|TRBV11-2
TGTGCCAGCAGCCCACTACGCTCTGGAAACACCATATATTTT
CASSPLRSGNTIYF
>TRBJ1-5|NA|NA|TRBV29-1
TGCAGCGTTGTAGGGGGTACAGGTCAGCCCCAGCATTTT
CSVVGGTGQPQHF
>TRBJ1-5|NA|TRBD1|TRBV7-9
TGTGCCAGCAGCTTAGGGGATGACAGGGCACAGCCCCAGCATTTT
CASSLGDDRAQPQHF
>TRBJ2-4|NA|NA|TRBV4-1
TGCGCCAGCAGCCAAGCGCGGGGAGCCGAAAACATTCAGTACTTC
CASSQARGAENIQYF
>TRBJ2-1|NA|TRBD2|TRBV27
TGTGCCAGCAGTTTCCGGGCGGGAGGGTGGAATGAGCAGTTCTTC
CASSFRAGGWNEQFF
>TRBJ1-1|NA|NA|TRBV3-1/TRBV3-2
TGTGCCAGCAGGAAGGGCAGGGCTACTGGCACTGAAGCTTTCTTT
CASRKGRATGTEAFF
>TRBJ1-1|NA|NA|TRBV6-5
TGTGCCAGCAGTTCCTTGTCACAGGGGAACACTGAAGCTTTCTTT
CASSSLSQGNTEAFF
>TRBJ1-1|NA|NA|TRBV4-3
TGCGCCAGCAGCCAAGACGGCAGGGTGAACACTGAAGCTTTCTTT
CASSQDGRVNTEAFF
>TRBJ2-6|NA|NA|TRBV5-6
TGTGCCAGCAGCGAGAGGACAGCTGGGGCCAACGTCCTGACTTTC
CASSERTAGANVLTF
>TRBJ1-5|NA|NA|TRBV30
TGTGCCGGGTCGGCAGGACATAGCAATCAGCCCCAGCATTTT
CAGSAGHSNQPQHF
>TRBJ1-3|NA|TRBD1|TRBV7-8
TGTGCCAGCAGCTCAGGGACAGGGACTGGAAACACCATATATTTT
CASSSGTGTGNTIYF
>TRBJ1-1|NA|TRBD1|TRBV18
TGTGCCAGCTCACAACAGGGGCGGGTCACTGAAGCTTTCTTT
CASSQQGRVTEAFF
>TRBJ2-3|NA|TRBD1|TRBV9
TGTGCCAGCAGCGTTCGACAGGGGAAGGCAGATACGCAGTATTTT
CASSVRQGKADTQYF
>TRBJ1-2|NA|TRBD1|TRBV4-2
TGTGCCAGCAGCCAAGATCATCGGGAGGACAGGGGACGTTATGGCTACACCTTC
CASSQDHREDRGRYGYTF
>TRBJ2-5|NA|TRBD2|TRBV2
TGTGCCAGCAGTGAGAGAAGCGGGAGAGTAGTAGAGACCCAGTACTTC
CASSERSGRVVETQYF
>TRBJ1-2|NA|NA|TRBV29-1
TGCAGCGTTCAGGCAGGGGCATACTATGGCTACACCTTC
CSVQAGAYYGYTF
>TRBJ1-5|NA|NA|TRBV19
TGTGCCAGTAGTATAACAGCAAGCAATCAGCCCCAGCATTTT
CASSITASNQPQHF
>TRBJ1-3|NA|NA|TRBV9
TGTGCCAGCAGCACAGGACAGACGAGCTCTGGAAACACCATATATTTT
CASSTGQTSSGNTIYF
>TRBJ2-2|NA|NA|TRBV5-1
TGCGCCAGCAGCTTGTTAAACACCGGGGAGCTGTTTTTT
CASSLLNTGELFF
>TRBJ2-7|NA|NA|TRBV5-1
TGCGCCAGCAGCACCGGGACATACACCTACGAGCAGTACTTC
CASSTGTYTYEQYF
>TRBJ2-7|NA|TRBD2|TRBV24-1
TGTGCCACCAGTGATTGCGGGGGGGACTCCTACGAGCAGTACTTC
CATSDCGGDSYEQYF
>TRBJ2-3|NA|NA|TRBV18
TGTGCCAGCTCACCACCGGCTAGCGCTTTCACAGATACGCAGTATTTT
CASSPPASAFTDTQYF
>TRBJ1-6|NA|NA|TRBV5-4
TGTGCCAGCAGCTTGGCGGGGGGACGGTTAAATTCACCCCTCCACTTT
CASSLAGGRLNSPLHF
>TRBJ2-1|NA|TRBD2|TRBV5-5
TGTGCCAGCAGATTGACTAGCGGGAGGAATGAGCAGTTCTTC
CASRLTSGRNEQFF
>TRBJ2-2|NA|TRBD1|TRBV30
TGTGCCTGGAGGCAGGCGGGACAGGCGAACACCGGGGAGCTGTTTTTT
CAWRQAGQANTGELFF
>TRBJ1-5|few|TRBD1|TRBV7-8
TGTGCCAGCAGCTTAGGACAGGGCAGGGTAAATCAGCCCCAGCATTTT
CASSLGQGRVNQPQHF
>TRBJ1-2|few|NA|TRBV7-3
TGTGCCAGCAGCTCTTCAGGGGTTGGAGGAGCTAACTATGGCTACACCTTC
CASSSSGVGGANYGYTF
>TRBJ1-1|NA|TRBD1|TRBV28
TGTGCCAGCATTCTTTACCCGGGACAGGGAACCACTGAAGCTTTCTTT
CASILYPGQGTTEAFF
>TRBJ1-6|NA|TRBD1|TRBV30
TGTGCCTGGAGAGGGGACAGCCCCAATTCACCCCTCCACTTT
CAWRGDSPNSPLHF
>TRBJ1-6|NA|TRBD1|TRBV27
TGTGCCAGCAGACCCGGGACAGGGCCCAATTCACCCCTCCACTTT
CASRPGTGPNSPLHF
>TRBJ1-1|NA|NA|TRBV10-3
TGTGCCATCAGTGAGTCAGGGAGAGACACTGAAGCTTTCTTT
CAISESGRDTEAFF
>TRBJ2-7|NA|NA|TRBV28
TGTGCCAGCAGTTCACCACAGGGAAGTTTGGAGCAGTACTTC
CASSSPQGSLEQYF
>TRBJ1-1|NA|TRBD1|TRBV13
TGTGCCAGCAGCCGAAACCAGCGACAGGGAGTTGCTGAAGCTTTCTTT
CASSRNQRQGVAEAFF
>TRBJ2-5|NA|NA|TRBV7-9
TGTGCCAGCAGCTTAGGTGGGCTGGAGACCCAGTACTTC
CASSLGGLETQYF
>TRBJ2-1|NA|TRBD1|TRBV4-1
TGCGCCAGCAGCCAAGCGACAGGGGGCTTAAGGTCCTACAATGAGCAGTTCTTC
CASSQATGGLRSYNEQFF